One and the same sample provided the 8 T cell receptor beta chains below, sequenced in a study of human T cells and chemical hapten exposure. One entry per CDR3 protein results from TCRdb running MiXCR on the RACE reads. This table holds more than 90,000 distinct CDR3 sequences, 11% found once. Time point reported: patch test 2, 6 weeks after DPC sensitization. Treatment noted: therapeutic diphenylcyclopropenone sensitization with weekly scalp DPC. Here the sequenced sample was whole blood, taken in connection with sensitization to the hapten diphenylcyclopropenone (DPC). Every receptor here comes from a woman in her 40s with alopecia areata. Some clones in this sample may be carry-over from other donors' samples.

V and J are TRBV7-6 and TRBJ2-5, with D unresolved. This CDR3 contains 15 residues. Germline CDR1 and CDR2: SGHVS and FNYEAQ. Trimming stripped 1 base from V and 4 bases from J, with 13 bases between. CDR3 nucleotide sequence: TGTGCCAGCAGCTTAGGTGCGGCAGCCATAGAGACCCAGTACTTC. Amino acids: CASSLGAAAIETQYF.

This clonotype was seen repeatedly, ten times or more. This rearrangement joins TRBV28 to TRBJ2-2; TRBD2 agrees at 10 bases. The CDR3 runs to 16 residues. The germline V gene encodes CDR1 MDHEN and CDR2 SYDVKM. V lost 5 bases and J lost 5; bases outside the gene matches: 8. CDR3 sequence reads: CASSLQAGGGTGELFF. The CDR3 DNA sequence: TGTGCCAGCAGTCTACAAGCGGGAGGGGGAACCGGGGAGCTGTTTTTT.

This clonotype was seen a few times. The chain is built from TRBV3-1 and TRBJ2-7; no clear D gene. The CDR3 length is 13 residues. Germline loops: CDR1 LGHDT, CDR2 YNNKEL (reference sequence). V was cut by 6 bases and J by 3 bases, with 12 bases left in between. As DNA, the CDR3 is TGTGCCAGCAGTCAAACGAAAGGCTACGAGCAGTACTTC. This translates into CASSQTKGYEQYF.

This clonotype was recorded a few times. The rearrangement links TRBV10-3 to TRBJ1-5; D is possibly TRBD1 (5 bases). Trimming stripped 6 bases from V and 6 bases from J, with 18 bases between. There are 15 residues in the CDR3. Looked up from germline, CDR1 is ENHRY and CDR2 is SYGVKD. CDR3 sequence reads: CAIRGEADSGQPQHF. Written as DNA, the CDR3 is TGTGCCATCAGGGGGGAGGCTGACTCGGGTCAGCCCCAGCATTTT.

This clonotype was seen at least ten times. The chain carries TRBV9 and TRBJ1-1; no reliable D call. The V gene lost 4 bases and the J gene lost 5 bases, with 15 bases spanning the gap. Per germline, CDR1 SGDLS and CDR2 YYNGEE. The CDR3 is made up of 14 amino acids. The DNA for the CDR3 is TGTGCCAGCAGCCCCCGAGGCAGAGGTACTGAAGCTTTCTTT. Translated, it gives CASSPRGRGTEAFF.

This clonotype appeared many times. The chain uses TRBV29-1 and TRBJ2-7; 9 nucleotides align to TRBD1. The CDR3 is 13 residues long. Germline assignment: CDR1 SQVTM and CDR2 ANQGSEA. CDR3 DNA: TGCACCTATGGGGACAGGGAGGCCTACGAGCAGTACTTC. Translation: CTYGDREAYEQYF.

Turning to this clonotype: This may come from a read error, since a much larger clone is one base off. Since the CDR3 does not end with the conserved phenylalanine or tryptophan, this likely comes from a read error. CDR3 sequence reads: CASSLAGQSGELFL. CDR3 DNA: TGCGCCAGCAGCTTGGCCGGCCAGAGCGGGGAGCTGTTTTTA. The rearrangement links TRBV5-1 to TRBJ2-2; no definite D call. V was pared by 0 bases and J by 7 bases, with 10 bases between. From germline, CDR1 is SGHRS and CDR2 YFSETQ. There are 14 residues in the CDR3.

This clonotype occurred a few times. The chain joins TRBV29-1 to TRBJ1-1; unclear D gene. CDR3 length: 11 residues. The V end was cut by 3 bases, the J end by 4 bases, with 6 bases between. Germline loops: CDR1 SQVTM, CDR2 ANQGSEA. CDR3 sequence: CSVEGFTEAFF. CDR3 DNA: TGCAGCGTTGAGGGATTCACTGAAGCTTTCTTT.